Each of the 15 T cell receptor beta chains below was sequenced from the same sample in a study of glioma-infiltrating T cells after dendritic cell vaccination. Clones were read by immunoSEQ multiplex PCR, and TCRdb kept only the in-frame ones, dropping some. The table records more than 95,000 clones, roughly 80% of them present only once. Time point noted: after dendritic cell vaccination, including at tumor progression/relapse. Sequenced material: blood, taken after dendritic cell vaccination. Every receptor here comes from a human donor with glioblastoma.

This clone was recorded only once. The chain combines TRBV21-1 with TRBJ2-3; the table's D call, TRBD1, was not checked against the DNA. TRBV21-1 is shown as a pseudogene. This CDR3 comprises 16 residues. The CDR3 nucleotides read TGTGCCAGCAGCAAAGCCGGGACAGGGGCCCCAGATACGCAGTATTTT. This codes for CASSKAGTGAPDTQYF.

This rearrangement joins TRBV21-1 to TRBJ1-1. TRBV21-1 is a pseudogene segment. This CDR3 comprises 12 residues. CDR3 loop: CASSKRSTEAFF. CDR3 bases: TGTGCCAGCAGCAAGAGAAGCACTGAAGCTTTCTTT.

This chain joins TRBV5-6 and TRBJ1-2; 8 nucleotides match TRBD1. CDR3 length: 13 residues. J was trimmed by 8 bases and V by 4 bases; bases with no gene match: 7. CDR1 and CDR2 from the germline V gene are SGHDT and YYEEEE. CDR3 in amino acids: CASSPPQGGGYTF. DNA of the CDR3: TGTGCCAGCAGCCCCCCACAGGGGGGAGGCTACACCTTC.

The chain's CDR3 is CASRQQGDYGYTF. The DNA for the CDR3 is TGTGCCAGCAGGCAACAGGGTGACTATGGCTACACCTTC. The genes are TRBV27 and TRBJ1-2; possibly TRBD1 for D (6 bases). With 6 bases removed from V and 3 bases from J, the gap between germline ends came to 11 bases. Germline lookup yields CDR1 MNHEY and CDR2 SMNVEV (reference sequence). The CDR3 loop spans 13 amino acids.

The rearrangement links TRBV30 to TRBJ2-1; TRBD1 matches 7 bases. CDR1 and CDR2 from the germline V gene are GTSNPN and SVGIG (reference sequence). V lost 5 bases, J lost 0 bases, and 4 bases stayed unmatched. The CDR3 extends over 14 amino acids. The CDR3: CAWARDSSYNEQFF. The CDR3 DNA follows: TGTGCCTGGGCCCGGGACAGCTCCTACAATGAGCAGTTCTTC.

Worth noting for this clone: The same CDR3 also results from other DNA sequences found in this sample. The V gene is TRBV7-3, the J gene TRBJ2-7; possibly TRBD2 for D (7 bases). Between the trimmed V and J ends, which lost 1 base and 2 bases, there was a span of 12 bases. The CDR3 covers 15 residues. Germline CDR1 and CDR2: SGHTA and FQGTGA. The CDR3 spells CASSLRGGQPYEQYF. The CDR3 DNA reads as TGTGCCAGCAGCTTAAGGGGGGGACAACCCTACGAGCAGTACTTC.

This clone was detected only once. The chain couples TRBV18 to TRBJ2-7; 8 positions match TRBD2. This CDR3 is built from 16 residues. Germline CDR1 reads KGHSH; CDR2 reads LQKENI. The V segment lost 3 bases and the J segment 3 bases; nucleotides outside the gene matches: 10. The CDR3 coding sequence is TGTGCCAGCTCACCCATCAATAGCGGGACTGGCTACGAGCAGTACTTC. Protein: CASSPINSGTGYEQYF.

Only one count was recorded for this clone. The V gene is TRBV15, the J gene TRBJ2-5; no firm D call. Germline lookup yields CDR1 LNHNV and CDR2 YYDKDF (reference sequence). Deletions cut 0 bases from V and 5 bases from J, with 4 bases between. This CDR3 comprises 12 residues. CDR3 protein: CATSRDRETQYF. CDR3 coding DNA: TGTGCCACCAGCAGAGATCGGGAGACCCAGTACTTC.

The gene calls are TRBV27 and TRBJ1-5; TRBD1 is a possible D gene (6 bases). Trimming cost V 5 bases and J 1 base, with 21 bases left between them. CDR1 is MNHEY and CDR2 is SMNVEV in the germline V gene (reference sequence). This CDR3 contains 18 residues. The CDR3 sequence is CASSQDPGTRGSNQPQHF. In DNA, the CDR3 is TGTGCCAGCAGTCAGGATCCCGGGACAAGAGGGAGCAATCAGCCCCAGCATTTT.

V usage is TRBV6-5 and J usage is TRBJ2-7; the D is unclear. From germline, CDR1 is MNHEY and CDR2 SVGAGI. This CDR3 contains 16 residues. Trimming shortened V by 4 bases and J by 0 bases, and 16 bases separated the two germline ends. CDR3 loop: CASSSRLGSHSYEQYF. The CDR3 bases are TGTGCCAGCAGTTCCCGCCTAGGCAGCCACTCCTACGAGCAGTACTTC.

V is TRBV6-5 and J is TRBJ2-5; 8 bases line up with TRBD2. This CDR3 region has 16 residues. V shed 0 bases, J shed 4 bases, and the junction held 7 bases outside the gene matches. Germline CDR1 is MNHEY and CDR2 is SVGAGI. Here the CDR3 DNA reads TGTGCCAGCAGTTACTCTACCCTCCTAGCGGGAGAGACCCAGTACTTC. Its translation: CASSYSTLLAGETQYF.

The rearrangement links TRBV27 to TRBJ2-1, with 14 nucleotides matching TRBD2. This CDR3 has 22 residues. J gave up 6 bases and V 3 bases, and 22 bases lay outside the gene matches. Per the germline V gene, CDR1 is MNHEY and CDR2 is SMNVEV (reference sequence). CDR3 loop: CASSLVGQIPTSGRAGANEQFF. The CDR3 nucleotides are TGTGCCAGCAGTTTGGTCGGACAGATACCGACTAGCGGGAGGGCAGGTGCCAATGAGCAGTTCTTC.

V gene TRBV30 combines with J gene TRBJ2-7, with D possibly matching TRBD2 (5 bases). The V gene's germline CDR1 is GTSNPN and CDR2 SVGIG (reference sequence). V was shortened by 4 bases and J by 7 bases, with 20 bases between the two germline ends. CDR3 length: 14 residues. The CDR3 coding sequence is TGTGCCTGGACTTCGAGCCGGACCCCGGGGGAGCAGTACTTC. Protein: CAWTSSRTPGEQYF.

This clone occurred once. The V and J genes are TRBV6-6 and TRBJ2-3; possible D gene TRBD2, 5 bases. Germline V gene lookup returns CDR1 MNHNY and CDR2 SVGAGI (reference sequence). The CDR3 has 14 residues. Trimming left V 7 bases short and J 0 bases short, with 11 bases between. The CDR3 nucleotides read TGTGCCAGCACCCTGAGAGGGAGCACAGATACGCAGTATTTT. Encoded protein: CASTLRGSTDTQYF.

V usage is TRBV2 and J usage is TRBJ1-1, with D maybe TRBD1 (5 bases). The CDR3 is made up of 14 amino acids. Germline V gene data show CDR1 as SNHLY and CDR2 as FYNNEI. V was clipped by 4 bases and J by 4 bases, with 13 bases between them. CDR3 coding DNA: TGTGCCAGCAGTGGGAGGGGCGAGGGCACTGAAGCTTTCTTT. It encodes CASSGRGEGTEAFF.